The 32 T cell receptor beta chains below all came from one sample that was sequenced in a study of identical twins' blood T cells (dated by TCRdb to the early 2010s). The library came from 5' RACE. The listed sequencing device is Illumina Genome Analyzer IIx. Through fastp at Q25 and MiXCR, TCRdb rebuilt clones from the public reads, retaining in-frame beta chains. Each entry is one CDR3 protein sequence, shown with its most common DNA and genes. The sample has a few hundred thousand distinct CDR3 sequences on record, over 25% of them singletons. The biggest ten clones account for about 6% of the sample. The material sequenced was PBMCs. The receptor set was obtained from a woman aged 18 to 50 in good health.

This CDR3 reads CASSGTSSGDTQYF. The CDR3 bases are TGTGCCAGCAGCGGAACATCTAGCGGCGATACGCAGTATTTT. The chain employs TRBV9 and TRBJ2-3; 7 bases map to TRBD2. Germline loops: CDR1 SGDLS, CDR2 YYNGEE. With 3 bases clipped from V and 6 bases from J, the junction kept 7 bases outside the gene matches. This CDR3 is built from 14 residues.

The genes are TRBV5-1 and TRBJ2-7; D unclear. Germline CDR1 reads SGHRS; CDR2 reads YFSETQ. This CDR3 is built from 14 residues. V gave up 4 bases and J gave up 0 bases, with 11 bases separating them. The CDR3, as DNA: TGCGCCAGCAGCCAGAGACCAAACTCCTACGAGCAGTACTTC. Its translation is CASSQRPNSYEQYF.

Written as DNA, the CDR3 is TGTGCCAGCAGCCCTAGCGGGAGTAGGGTCAATGAGCAGTTCTTC. It encodes CASSPSGSRVNEQFF. The chain is built from TRBV3-1 and TRBJ2-1; TRBD2 agrees at 10 bases. The CDR3 is made up of 15 amino acids. The V gene end was trimmed by 4 bases and the J gene end by 6 bases; junction bases not matched to a gene: 6. The V gene's germline CDR1 is LGHDT and CDR2 YNNKEL (reference sequence).

The chain combines TRBV2 with TRBJ1-2; unclear D gene. CDR1 is SNHLY, CDR2 FYNNEI, per germline. V dropped 3 bases and J dropped 12 bases, with 5 bases sitting between them. This CDR3 is 9 amino acids long. The CDR3 nucleotides read TGTGCCAGCAGTGACGGGGACACCTTC. This sequence encodes CASSDGDTF.

As to this clonotype: This clone may be a read error of a much larger clone one base away. This chain links TRBV18 with TRBJ1-1; D not resolved. The CDR3 is 17 amino acids. Germline V CDR1 and CDR2: KGHSH, LQKENI. Trimming removed 6 bases at V and 2 bases at J, with 22 bases between. The CDR3 nucleotides are TGTGCCAGCTCGAACGTCGAGTGGGCCCGAAGAAACACTGAAGCTTTCTTT. Its protein is CASSNVEWARRNTEAFF.

This clonotype was seen only a few times. This sequence joins TRBV4-3 and TRBJ1-1, with D tentatively TRBD1 (6 bases). Germline loops: CDR1 LGHNA, CDR2 YSLEER. The germline V and J ends were trimmed by 4 bases and 1 base, with 13 bases remaining between them. This CDR3 has 15 residues. In nucleotides, the CDR3 is TGCGCCAGCAGCCGTGCGGCGGGACAGAACACTGAAGCTTTCTTT. Its protein is CASSRAAGQNTEAFF.

The chain carries TRBV15 and TRBJ1-1; 8 nucleotides agree with TRBD1. This CDR3 contains 15 residues. Germline CDR1 reads LNHNV; CDR2 reads YYDKDF (reference sequence). The J segment lost 3 bases and the V segment lost 0 bases, leaving 3 bases of the junction unmatched. CDR3 in DNA: TGTGCCACCAGCAGAGACAGGGGGCTTTACACTGAAGCTTTCTTT. Its protein product is CATSRDRGLYTEAFF.

The chain joins TRBV27 to TRBJ1-6; TRBD1 agrees at 9 bases. J lost 9 bases, V lost 8 bases, and 5 bases had no gene match. CDR3 length: 13 amino acids. Germline lookup yields CDR1 MNHEY and CDR2 SMNVEV (reference sequence). CDR3 nucleotide sequence: TGTGCCAGCCGGGACAGGGAGGTTTCACCCCTCCACTTT. Protein product: CASRDREVSPLHF.

The genes are TRBV7-9 and TRBJ2-5; D unresolved. Germline CDR1 SEHNR, CDR2 FQNEAQ (reference sequence). V shed 5 bases and J shed 4 bases, with 11 bases lying between them. There are 13 residues in the CDR3. CDR3: CASSRDSTETQYF. In DNA, the CDR3 is TGTGCCAGCAGCCGAGATTCCACAGAGACCCAGTACTTC.

The chain employs TRBV20-1 and TRBJ2-3, with D tentatively TRBD2 (6 bases). Germline V gene lookup returns CDR1 DFQATT and CDR2 SNEGSKA (reference sequence). The V gene lost 4 bases and the J gene lost 0 bases, with 17 bases spanning the gap. The CDR3 has 16 amino acids. CDR3 in DNA: TGCAGTGCTAATCCCGGCGGGAACCCTAGCACAGATACGCAGTATTTT. Translation gives CSANPGGNPSTDTQYF.

Remarks on this clonotype: Because the CDR3 is missing its conserved closing phenylalanine or tryptophan, this is likely a read error. The chain combines TRBV2 with TRBJ1-2; a weak D match, TRBD1 (6 bases). This CDR3 spans 13 amino acids. Trimming pared 2 bases from V and 4 bases from J, leaving 8 bases between. Germline V gene data show CDR1 as SNHLY and CDR2 as FYNNEI. CDR3 in amino acids: CASSETGSYGYTL. The CDR3 coding sequence is TGTGCCAGCAGTGAAACAGGGAGCTATGGCTACACCCTC.

The gene calls are TRBV7-2 and TRBJ2-7, with D tentatively TRBD1 (6 bases). The CDR3 totals 15 residues. V dropped 1 base and J dropped 0 bases, with 10 bases sitting between them. Germline assignment: CDR1 SGHTA and CDR2 FQGNSA. The CDR3 loop reads CASSLGIRGSYEQYF. The CDR3 DNA reads as TGTGCCAGCAGCTTAGGCATCAGGGGCTCCTACGAGCAGTACTTC.

This chain joins TRBV20-1 and TRBJ1-2; 12 bases line up with TRBD1. Germline loops: CDR1 DFQATT, CDR2 SNEGSKA (reference sequence). The CDR3 sequence is 15 residues long. The V and J ends lost 6 bases and 3 bases, in that order; junction bases with no gene match: 8. The CDR3 DNA sequence: TGCAGTGCAACCGGGACAGGGGGCTCTTACTATGGCTACACCTTC. Its protein is CSATGTGGSYYGYTF.

The genes are TRBV11-2 and TRBJ1-5, with 8 nucleotides matching TRBD1. Germline CDR1 reads SGHAT; CDR2 reads FQNNGV. There are 13 residues in the CDR3. V was clipped by 5 bases and J by 10 bases; unmatched bases: 7. CDR3 in amino acids: CASSPDRDDPQHF. CDR3 DNA: TGTGCCAGCAGCCCGGACAGGGACGATCCCCAGCATTTT.

The chain carries TRBV19 and TRBJ1-1, with a tentative D call TRBD1 (5 bases). CDR1 is LNHDA and CDR2 is SQIVND in the germline V gene (reference sequence). The ends were cut back, 5 bases at V and 11 bases at J, with 21 bases in the middle. This CDR3 region has 14 residues. The CDR3 coding sequence is TGTGCCAGTAGTGTGGCCTCGTTCAGGGTACGGGCTTTCTTT. This sequence encodes CASSVASFRVRAFF.

This clonotype was observed a few times. This chain connects TRBV20-1 to TRBJ2-3, with D unresolved. Trimming shortened V by 3 bases and J by 6 bases, and 10 bases separated the two germline ends. The CDR3 extends over 12 amino acids. Germline CDR1 is DFQATT and CDR2 is SNEGSKA (reference sequence). CDR3 amino acids: CSASGLGDTQYF. The DNA for the CDR3 is TGCAGTGCTAGTGGCCTGGGGGATACGCAGTATTTT.

This clonotype was picked up a small number of times. The chain combines TRBV20-1 with TRBJ1-2; no clear D. The CDR3 has 13 residues. V lost 3 bases to trimming and J lost 8 bases, with 16 bases between them. CDR1 is DFQATT and CDR2 is SNEGSKA in the germline V gene (reference sequence). The CDR3 DNA sequence: TGCAGTGCTAGCATGGGGATTTATGGAGGCTACACCTTC. Translation gives CSASMGIYGGYTF.

This rearrangement joins TRBV5-1 to TRBJ2-2; no definite D call. This CDR3 contains 13 residues. Between the trimmed V and J ends, which lost 3 bases and 6 bases, there was a span of 9 bases. Germline-derived CDR1 and CDR2 are SGHRS and YFSETQ. The CDR3 nucleotides read TGCGCCAGCAGCTCCCTAACGGCCGGGGAGCTGTTTTTT. Translating gives CASSSLTAGELFF.

This clonotype was seen many times. The chain uses TRBV4-1 and TRBJ2-3; TRBD2 might be the D (5 bases). The V gene lost 0 bases and the J gene lost 6 bases, with 16 bases spanning the gap. Germline CDR1 MGHRA, CDR2 YSYEKL. This CDR3 contains 16 residues. CDR3 bases: TGCGCCAGCAGCCAAGAAATGTATCCCAGAGGGGATACGCAGTATTTT. Protein sequence: CASSQEMYPRGDTQYF.

The chain is built from TRBV5-1 and TRBJ2-7; the D is unclear. Trimming stripped 0 bases from V and 0 bases from J, with 16 bases between. The germline gives CDR1 SGHRS, CDR2 YFSETQ. The CDR3 consists of 17 residues. The CDR3 DNA is TGCGCCAGCAGCTTGGGATGGTCGGCAGTCAGCTCCTACGAGCAGTACTTC. This codes for CASSLGWSAVSSYEQYF.

The rearrangement uses TRBV2 and TRBJ2-3; perhaps D is TRBD1 or TRBD2 (5 bases each). Trimming pared 8 bases from V and 7 bases from J, leaving 10 bases between. CDR3 length: 11 amino acids. The germline CDR1 and CDR2 sequences are SNHLY and FYNNEI. The CDR3 reads CASEGQNTQYF. The CDR3 coding sequence is TGTGCCAGCGAGGGGCAAAATACGCAGTATTTT. Variable domain in full (rest from reference TRBV2 and TRBJ2-3): EPEVTQTPSHQVTQMGQEVILRCVPISNHLYFYWYRQILGQKVEFLVSFYNNEISEKSEIFDDQFSVERPDGSNFTLKIRSTKLEDSAMYFCASEGQNTQYFGPGTRLTVL.

This clonotype occurred many times. V and J are TRBV20-1 and TRBJ1-1, with D perhaps TRBD1 (5 bases). Trimming shortened V by 8 bases and J by 2 bases, and 15 bases separated the two germline ends. Germline V gene data show CDR1 as DFQATT and CDR2 as SNEGSKA (reference sequence). The CDR3 contains 13 residues. The CDR3 loop is CSSSGQSNTEAFF. CDR3 DNA: TGCAGTTCGTCGGGGCAGAGTAACACTGAAGCTTTCTTT.

This clonotype has ten or more counts. Its ends do not fully match the called genes, so a read error is possible. CDR3 residues: CASSLGTGNTIYF. The CDR3 nucleotides are TGTGCCAGCAGCTTAGGAACAGGAAACACCATATATTTT. J is TRBJ1-3 and V is TRBV5-1, with D unclear. Germline V gene lookup returns CDR1 SGHRS and CDR2 YFSETQ. The CDR3 covers 13 residues.

Note on this clonotype: Relative to the germline gene, one junction end is altered; a read error may explain this. The J gene is TRBJ2-3, the V gene TRBV7-6, with D unclear. Germline lookup yields CDR1 SGHVS and CDR2 FNYEAQ. CDR3 length: 14 residues. The CDR3 nucleotides read TGTGCCAGCAGCTTAAACCCTCCAGCAGAAACGCAGTATTTT. Encoded protein: CASSLNPPAETQYF. Variable domain in full (rest from reference TRBV7-6 and TRBJ2-3): GAGVSQSPRYKVTKRGQDVALRCDPISGHVSLYWYRQALGQGPEFLTYFNYEAQQDKSGLPNDRFSAERPEGSISTLTIQRTEQRDSAMYRCASSLNPPAETQYFGPGTRLTVL.

This clonotype was seen many times. The chain links TRBV2 to TRBJ2-3; D call uncertain. Germline-derived CDR1 and CDR2 are SNHLY and FYNNEI. The CDR3 loop spans 12 amino acids. V dropped 6 bases and J dropped 5 bases, with 9 bases sitting between them. CDR3 loop: CASRPGRDTQYF. In DNA form, the CDR3 reads TGTGCCAGCAGACCAGGACGAGATACGCAGTATTTT.

This clonotype was observed a few times. The chain combines TRBV9 with TRBJ1-6, with D unresolved. Looked up from germline, CDR1 is SGDLS and CDR2 is YYNGEE. Trimming left V 5 bases short and J 0 bases short, with 12 bases between. The CDR3 extends over 16 amino acids. CDR3 sequence reads: CASREGRSSYNSPLHF. The CDR3 nucleotides are TGTGCCAGCAGAGAGGGCCGGAGCTCCTATAATTCACCCCTCCACTTT.

Only a few counts were recorded for this clonotype. The chain employs TRBV5-1 and TRBJ2-2; D is uncertain. CDR3 length: 15 amino acids. Germline V CDR1 and CDR2: SGHRS, YFSETQ. V lost 2 bases and J lost 0, with 8 bases in between. The CDR3 sequence: CASSLQPANTGELFF. The DNA for the CDR3 is TGCGCCAGCAGCTTACAGCCTGCGAACACCGGGGAGCTGTTTTTT.

Remarks on this clonotype: A read error may account for a junction end that differs from germline. The chain is built from TRBV19 and TRBJ1-1; weak D call: TRBD1 (5 bases). From germline, CDR1 is LNHDA and CDR2 SQIVND (reference sequence). The CDR3 has 13 amino acids. The CDR3, as DNA: TGTGCCAGTAGGAGGACGGGGGGGTCTGAATCTTTCTTT. Amino acids: CASRRTGGSESFF.

This clonotype is a singleton in its sample. One base away lies a much larger clone, so this may be a sequencing read error. The CDR3 protein is CASGLARGRDTEAFF. In DNA, the CDR3 is TGTGCCAGCGGCTTGGCCAGGGGGCGAGATACTGAAGCTTTCTTT. The V call is TRBV5-4, the J call TRBJ1-1; the match to TRBD1 covers 8 bases. This CDR3 comprises 15 residues. The germline V gene has CDR1 SGHNT and CDR2 YYREEE (reference sequence).

The sample holds a few counts of this clonotype. This chain connects TRBV29-1 to TRBJ2-3; TRBD1 matches 8 bases. Germline values: CDR1 SQVTM, CDR2 ANQGSEA. V gave up 6 bases and J gave up 5 bases; unmatched junction bases: 4. The CDR3 is 12 amino acids. The CDR3 DNA is TGCAGCGTAGGACAGGGTAGAGATACGCAGTATTTT. Residues: CSVGQGRDTQYF.

This clonotype showed up just a few times. The gene calls are TRBV6-5 and TRBJ2-7; perhaps TRBD2 as D (5 bases). Trimming shortened V by 5 bases and J by 0 bases, and 8 bases separated the two germline ends. Germline V gene sequence: CDR1 MNHEY, CDR2 SVGAGI. The CDR3 covers 13 residues. The DNA of the CDR3 is TGTGCCAGCAGTGCCCGGGACTCCTACGAGCAGTACTTC. Its protein is CASSARDSYEQYF.

This clonotype occurred many times. This chain joins TRBV9 and TRBJ1-3; D might be TRBD1 (5 bases). There are 15 residues in the CDR3. V was shortened by 0 bases and J by 2 bases, with 9 bases between the two germline ends. Germline assignment: CDR1 SGDLS and CDR2 YYNGEE. The CDR3 DNA follows: TGTGCCAGCAGCGTAGAGGGGTTTCCTGGAAACACCATATATTTT. This gives the protein CASSVEGFPGNTIYF.